This TCR beta chain stems from a study of blood T cell repertoires in COVID-19. Overall study context: The United States, Italy and Spain provided the acute and convalescent COVID-19 samples. The analysed material was cDNA or gDNA that came from T cells, B-cell-depleted T cells, or PBMCs.

Under the authors' procedure: Using reference gene primer amplification, nucleated cell counts were estimated. This table comes from immunoSEQ multiplex PCR, and its TCRdb copy is limited to in-frame clones, with some not included. The V and J calls and the clone size are those of that table, but D and trimming were determined from the DNA. The data show under 85,000 clones, with roughly 82% seen just once and approximately 27% held by the top ten. The CDR3 spans 13 residues. Trimming stripped 5 bases from V and 5 bases from J, with 9 bases between. The rearrangement joins TRBV12-3 or TRBV12-4 to TRBJ2-2; D gene ambiguous. The source is a woman older than 75 with active or convalescent COVID-19. Sequenced material: peripheral blood. CDR3 coding DNA: TGTGCCAGCAGTCCCCCCTATACCGGGGAGCTGTTTTTT. Encoded protein: CASSPPYTGELFF.